These 14 T cell receptor beta chains were sequenced from one sample in a study of human T cells and chemical hapten exposure. TCRdb analysed the 5' RACE reads with MiXCR anew, one entry per CDR3 protein. Of around 100,000 distinct CDR3 sequences in the sample, roughly a fifth are singletons; the top ten hold around 2.7%. Someone pulled total RNA out of unfractionated whole blood. These receptors were collected from a human donor in good health.

The CDR3 region is CSAFPGTGREKLFF. In nucleotides, the CDR3 is TGCAGTGCCTTCCCCGGGACAGGCCGTGAAAAACTGTTTTTT. V is TRBV20-1 and J is TRBJ1-4; 8 bases are shared with TRBD1. Trimming removed 6 bases from V and 7 bases from J; junction bases left unmatched: 10. The CDR3 has 14 amino acids. Germline values: CDR1 DFQATT, CDR2 SNEGSKA (reference sequence).

This chain joins TRBV11-2 and TRBJ2-1; the D is unclear. The V end lost 0 bases, the J end lost 10 bases, and 10 bases lay between the germline ends. Germline V CDR1 and CDR2: SGHAT, FQNNGV. The CDR3 runs to 13 residues. The CDR3 spells CASSLDPPREQFF. The DNA for the CDR3 is TGTGCCAGCAGCTTAGATCCCCCGAGAGAGCAGTTCTTC.

This clonotype was counted only a few times. The chain employs TRBV12-3 or TRBV12-4 and TRBJ1-2, with TRBD1 as a possible D gene (5 bases). The CDR3 has 14 residues. The germline V and J ends were trimmed by 0 bases and 1 base, with 6 bases remaining between them. The CDR3 coding sequence is TGTGCCAGCAGTTTAGCGACAGTTAACTATGGCTACACCTTC. Encoded protein: CASSLATVNYGYTF.

This chain connects TRBV28 to TRBJ1-5; D uncertain. The CDR3 runs to 12 residues. The germline V and J ends were trimmed by 4 bases and 6 bases, with 7 bases remaining between them. Looked up from germline, CDR1 is MDHEN and CDR2 is SYDVKM. The CDR3 DNA is TGTGCCAGCAGTTCCCCGAGTCAGCCCCAGCATTTT. Translation: CASSSPSQPQHF.

This chain connects TRBV6-5 to TRBJ2-7; 7 nucleotides match TRBD2. The length of the CDR3 is 14 residues. Per the germline V gene, CDR1 is MNHEY and CDR2 is SVGAGI. Trimming cost V 2 bases and J 2 bases; bases outside gene matches: 3. The CDR3 here is CASSYPGGTYEQYF. The CDR3 nucleotides are TGTGCCAGCAGTTACCCGGGGGGAACCTACGAGCAGTACTTC.

This clonotype occurred a few times. This sequence joins TRBV9 and TRBJ2-2, with TRBD2 matching over 9 bases. The germline V gene encodes CDR1 SGDLS and CDR2 YYNGEE. Losses at the gene ends were 0 bases for V and 5 bases for J; bases not matched to a gene: 8. The length of the CDR3 is 17 residues. CDR3 sequence reads: CASSVGGGRAPTGELFF. The CDR3 nucleotides are TGTGCCAGCAGCGTAGGCGGCGGGAGGGCCCCAACCGGGGAGCTGTTTTTT.

This clonotype appeared a few times. The rearrangement links TRBV24-1 to TRBJ2-3; TRBD2 matches 7 bases. This CDR3 is built from 16 residues. J gave up 1 base and V 9 bases, and 12 bases lay outside the gene matches. Per germline, CDR1 KGHDR and CDR2 SFDVKD. The CDR3 nucleotides are TGTGCCACCGGTAGGAGAAGCGGGGACCGCACAGATACGCAGTATTTT. This translates into CATGRRSGDRTDTQYF.

The chain recombines TRBV20-1 with TRBJ1-5; D is undetermined. Germline V gene sequence: CDR1 DFQATT, CDR2 SNEGSKA (reference sequence). The CDR3 covers 13 residues. V was clipped by 0 bases and J by 0 bases, with 3 bases between them. The CDR3 DNA sequence: TGCAGTGCTAGAGATCCTAGCAATCAGCCCCAGCATTTT. Encoded protein: CSARDPSNQPQHF.

The chain employs TRBV28 and TRBJ1-4, with 12 bases identical to TRBD1. V lost 4 bases to trimming and J lost 8 bases; unmatched junction nucleotides: 5. Germline loops: CDR1 MDHEN, CDR2 SYDVKM. This CDR3 has 15 residues. This CDR3 is CASSSPGTGGEKLFF. The CDR3 nucleotides are TGTGCCAGCAGTTCGCCGGGGACAGGGGGCGAAAAACTGTTTTTT.

This clonotype was observed a handful of times. The V and J genes are TRBV18 and TRBJ2-7; 14 bases are shared with TRBD2. Germline CDR1 is KGHSH and CDR2 is LQKENI. Unmatched junction bases numbered 1, after V lost 0 bases and J lost 6 bases. CDR3 length: 15 amino acids. The DNA of the CDR3 is TGTGCCAGCTCACCACCGGGACTAGCGGGAGTCGAGCAGTACTTC. It codes for CASSPPGLAGVEQYF.

The chain has TRBV19 and TRBJ1-3; D unresolved. The V gene's germline CDR1 is LNHDA and CDR2 SQIVND (reference sequence). The germline V and J ends were trimmed by 3 bases and 0 bases, with 15 bases remaining between them. This CDR3 comprises 17 residues. CDR3 loop: CASSMKGRSRSGNTIYF. CDR3 DNA: TGTGCCAGTAGTATGAAAGGCCGCTCACGCTCTGGAAACACCATATATTTT.

J is TRBJ2-7 and V is TRBV12-3 or TRBV12-4; D not certain. The CDR3 contains 13 residues. Deletions cut 7 bases from V and 7 bases from J, with 17 bases between. As DNA, the CDR3 is TGTGCCAGCAAGGGTAGCCAAGGTCGGGAGCAGTACTTC. Encoded protein: CASKGSQGREQYF.

J is TRBJ2-2 and V is TRBV27; the D gene is possibly TRBD1 (6 bases). Germline lookup yields CDR1 MNHEY and CDR2 SMNVEV (reference sequence). The V and J ends lost 2 bases and 6 bases respectively, with 13 bases between them. This CDR3 has 15 amino acids. CDR3 in DNA: TGTGCCAGCAGTTTACGAACAGGGATGTCCGGGGAGCTGTTTTTT. Translating it yields CASSLRTGMSGELFF.

The V gene is TRBV20-1, the J gene TRBJ1-5; D is ambiguous. The V end lost 3 bases, the J end lost 0 bases, and 9 bases lay between the germline ends. The length of the CDR3 is 14 residues. The germline CDR1 and CDR2 sequences are DFQATT and SNEGSKA (reference sequence). CDR3 protein: CSASLGPSNQPQHF. The CDR3 DNA is TGCAGTGCTAGTCTGGGTCCTAGCAATCAGCCCCAGCATTTT.